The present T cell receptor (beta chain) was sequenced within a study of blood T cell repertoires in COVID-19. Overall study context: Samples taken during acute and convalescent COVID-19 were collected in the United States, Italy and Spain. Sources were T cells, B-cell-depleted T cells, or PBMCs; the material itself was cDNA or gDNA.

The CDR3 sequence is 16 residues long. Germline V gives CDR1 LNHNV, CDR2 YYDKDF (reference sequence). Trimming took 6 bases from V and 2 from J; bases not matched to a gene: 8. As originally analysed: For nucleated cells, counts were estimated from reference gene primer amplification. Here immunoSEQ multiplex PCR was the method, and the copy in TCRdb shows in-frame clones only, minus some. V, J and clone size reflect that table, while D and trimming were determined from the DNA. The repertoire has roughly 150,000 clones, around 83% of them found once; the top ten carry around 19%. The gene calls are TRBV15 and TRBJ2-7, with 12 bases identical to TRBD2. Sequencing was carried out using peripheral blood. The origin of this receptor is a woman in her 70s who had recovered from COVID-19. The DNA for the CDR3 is TGTGCCACCAGGGGGCTAGCGGGAGGGGGCACCTACGAGCAGTACTTC. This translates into CATRGLAGGGTYEQYF.